The 9 T cell receptor beta chains presented below share a single source sample, sequenced in a study of control samples from healthy donors and cancer patients. Clones were sequenced by immunoSEQ multiplex PCR, and TCRdb holds only the in-frame ones, with some missing. The table has tens of thousands of clones, about nine tenths seen once. The sample comprised PBMCs. The receptors originated from a woman aged 45-65 years with colorectal cancer.

The V and J genes are TRBV20-1 and TRBJ2-1; D unclear. Trimming took off 5 bases at V and 8 bases at J, with 10 bases between the two ends. This CDR3 has 11 residues. Per germline, CDR1 DFQATT and CDR2 SNEGSKA (reference sequence). The CDR3 region is CSAPSEHEQFF. CDR3 DNA sequence: TGCAGTGCTCCAAGCGAGCATGAGCAGTTCTTC.

V is TRBV2 and J is TRBJ2-1; 7 nucleotides agree with TRBD2. The CDR3 loop spans 15 amino acids. J gave up 8 bases and V 6 bases, and 13 bases lay outside the gene matches. The V gene's germline CDR1 is SNHLY and CDR2 FYNNEI. The CDR3 sequence is CASSPFSGPEDEQFF. The DNA for the CDR3 is TGTGCCAGCAGCCCCTTTAGCGGGCCGGAGGATGAGCAGTTCTTC. Full variable domain (remainder filled in from reference TRBV2 and TRBJ2-1): EPEVTQTPSHQVTQMGQEVILRCVPISNHLYFYWYRQILGQKVEFLVSFYNNEISEKSEIFDDQFSVERPDGSNFTLKIRSTKLEDSAMYFCASSPFSGPEDEQFFGPGTRLTVL.

This clone has just one count. The chain combines TRBV18 with TRBJ1-1; 11 bases align to TRBD1. The CDR3 is 15 residues long. The J segment lost 11 bases and the V segment lost 3 bases, leaving 11 bases of the junction unmatched. Germline V gene lookup returns CDR1 KGHSH and CDR2 LQKENI. Here the CDR3 reads CASSPTGQGAFRAFF. CDR3 nucleotides: TGTGCCAGCTCACCGACTGGACAGGGGGCGTTTCGGGCTTTCTTT.

The gene calls are TRBV18 and TRBJ1-2; perhaps TRBD1 as D (5 bases). Germline-derived CDR1 and CDR2 are KGHSH and LQKENI. This CDR3 has 15 amino acids. V gave up 3 bases and J gave up 10 bases, with 21 bases separating them. CDR3 region: CASSPKGTPNVDYTF. The DNA of the CDR3 is TGTGCCAGCTCACCTAAAGGGACTCCAAATGTAGACTACACCTTC.

The J gene is TRBJ2-1, the V gene TRBV7-2; D gene ambiguous. This CDR3 is built from 15 residues. Germline assignment: CDR1 SGHTA and CDR2 FQGNSA. Trimming stripped 3 bases from V and 0 bases from J, with 9 bases between. Here the CDR3 DNA reads TGTGCCAGCAGCTTCTTTCGGAACTCCTACAATGAGCAGTTCTTC. Protein product: CASSFFRNSYNEQFF.

This rearrangement joins TRBV18 to TRBJ1-2; 8 bases are a match to TRBD1. This CDR3 is built from 13 residues. CDR1 and CDR2 (germline): KGHSH, LQKENI. With V trimmed by 2 bases and J by 8 bases, 4 bases remained unmatched. The CDR3 spells CASSPTGGDGYTF. The CDR3, as DNA: TGTGCCAGCTCACCAACAGGGGGAGACGGCTACACCTTC.

J is TRBJ1-1 and V is TRBV6-2 or TRBV6-3, with TRBD1 as a possible D gene (6 bases). The germline V gene has CDR1 MNHEY and CDR2 SVGEGT. V lost 6 bases and J lost 7, with 12 bases in between. The CDR3 runs 12 residues. The CDR3 DNA follows: TGTGCCAGCAGCTCCCGACAGGATGAAGCTTTCTTT. It is translated as CASSSRQDEAFF.

This clone was seen just once. The V and J genes are TRBV6-5 and TRBJ1-6; the D is unclear. This CDR3 spans 14 amino acids. The V end lost 8 bases, the J end lost 6 bases, and 14 bases lay between the germline ends. Per germline, CDR1 MNHEY and CDR2 SVGAGI. This CDR3 is CASDYAEANSPLHF. The CDR3 nucleotides are TGTGCCAGCGATTATGCGGAGGCTAATTCACCCCTCCACTTT.

In DNA, the CDR3 is TGCGCCAGCAGCCAAGAAATAGCGGGGGGGCCTAATGAGCAGTTCTTC. Its protein is CASSQEIAGGPNEQFF. V gene TRBV4-3 combines with J gene TRBJ2-1; the match to TRBD2 covers 11 bases. V lost 0 bases to trimming and J lost 7 bases; unmatched junction nucleotides: 5. The CDR3 covers 16 residues. Germline CDR1 reads LGHNA; CDR2 reads YSLEER.